What follows are 19 T cell receptor beta chains derived from one specimen sequenced in a study of CD8+CD57+ T cells in acquired aplastic anemia. The template used for profiling TCR beta VDJ and CDR3 was genomic DNA. TCRdb independently ran MiXCR on the reads; one entry per CDR3 protein. The sample contains around 170,000 distinct CDR3 sequences, about 60% of which appear only once. Sequencing was done on a sample of sorted CD4+, CD8+, or CD8+CD57+ T cells (not recorded which) from PBMCs. These receptors were obtained from a human donor in good health.

This clonotype was counted many times. This chain links TRBV11-2 with TRBJ2-7; 8 positions match TRBD1. From germline, CDR1 is SGHAT and CDR2 FQNNGV. This CDR3 region has 17 residues. The junction had 7 bases not matched to a gene; V was cut back by 0 bases and J by 0 bases. The CDR3 is CASSLDWGQVYSYEQYF. DNA of the CDR3: TGTGCCAGCAGCTTAGATTGGGGACAGGTGTACTCCTACGAGCAGTACTTC.

The chain uses TRBV9 and TRBJ2-2; D is unresolved. Trimming took 4 bases from V and 6 from J, leaving 13 bases between them. Germline V CDR1 and CDR2: SGDLS, YYNGEE. The CDR3 loop spans 14 amino acids. CDR3 DNA: TGTGCCAGCAGCTTATCCCTTAGGTCCGGGGAGCTGTTTTTT. Translated, it gives CASSLSLRSGELFF. Drawing the rest from reference TRBV9 and TRBJ2-2, the complete variable domain is DSGVTQTPKHLITATGQRVTLRCSPRSGDLSVYWYQQSLDQGLQFLIQYYNGEERAKGNILERFSAQQFPDLHSELNLSSLELGDSALYFCASSLSLRSGELFFGEGSRLTVL.

V is TRBV7-2 and J is TRBJ2-3; D ambiguous. CDR1 SGHTA and CDR2 FQGNSA come from the germline V gene. CDR3 length equals 12 residues. Trimming shortened V by 4 bases and J by 2 bases, and 4 bases separated the two germline ends. DNA for the CDR3: TGTGCCAGCAGCTCTGTCACAGATACGCAGTATTTT. This encodes CASSSVTDTQYF.

Points on this clonotype: An end of the junction differs from the germline gene, which may be a read error. The rearrangement uses TRBV7-7 and TRBJ2-1, with TRBD2 matching 7 bases. The CDR3 is 13 residues long. Germline V CDR1 and CDR2: SSHAT, FNYEAQ (reference sequence). The DNA for the CDR3 is TGTGCTAGCAGCTCGGGGGAGGGAGGTGAGCAGTTCTTC. Translating it yields CASSSGEGGEQFF.

The chain is built from TRBV5-6 and TRBJ2-7, with a weak D call TRBD2 (6 bases). Germline V gene sequence: CDR1 SGHDT, CDR2 YYEEEE. Deletions cut 7 bases from V and 7 bases from J, with 15 bases between. The length of the CDR3 is 12 residues. CDR3: CASEAGSTEQYF. CDR3 bases: TGTGCCAGCGAAGCGGGTTCGACGGAGCAGTACTTC.

The V gene is TRBV20-1, the J gene TRBJ2-5; 8 bases align to TRBD2. The trim removed 0 bases at V and 2 bases at J, leaving 8 bases unmatched. Germline V gives CDR1 DFQATT, CDR2 SNEGSKA (reference sequence). The CDR3 loop spans 16 amino acids. CDR3 nucleotides: TGCAGTGCTAGAGATCTAACTAGCGGAGAGCAAGAGACCCAGTACTTC. Its translation: CSARDLTSGEQETQYF.

V usage is TRBV5-5 and J usage is TRBJ2-7; TRBD1 is a possible D gene (5 bases). CDR1 is SGHKS, CDR2 YYEKEE, per germline (reference sequence). The CDR3 loop spans 15 amino acids. V was trimmed by 4 bases and J by 0 bases, leaving 14 bases between them. The CDR3 DNA reads as TGTGCCAGCAGCCCCGACAGCCCCAGCTCCTACGAGCAGTACTTC. This sequence encodes CASSPDSPSSYEQYF.

Many counts were recorded for this clonotype. This rearrangement joins TRBV5-5 to TRBJ1-2; 9 bases align to TRBD1. The CDR3 is 16 residues long. Germline V gene lookup returns CDR1 SGHKS and CDR2 YYEKEE (reference sequence). V lost 0 bases, J lost 1 base, and 4 bases stayed unmatched. The CDR3 nucleotides read TGTGCCAGCAGCTTGGTTGGGACAGGGATTAACTATGGCTACACCTTC. This sequence encodes CASSLVGTGINYGYTF.

This clonotype occurred a few times. The chain joins TRBV20-1 to TRBJ2-5, with no clear D. CDR3 length: 13 amino acids. Germline V CDR1 and CDR2: DFQATT, SNEGSKA (reference sequence). V was trimmed by 1 base and J by 1 base, leaving 7 bases between them. The CDR3 sequence: CSARGPAQETQYF. Here the CDR3 DNA reads TGCAGTGCTAGAGGTCCCGCCCAAGAGACCCAGTACTTC.

This clonotype was seen many times. The rearrangement links TRBV14 to TRBJ2-3; a weak D match, TRBD2 (5 bases). CDR1 is SGHDN, CDR2 FVKESK, per germline. V lost 4 bases, J lost 0 bases, and 11 bases lay in between. The CDR3 runs to 15 residues. The CDR3 sequence is CASSPLGISTDTQYF. In DNA form, the CDR3 reads TGTGCCAGCAGCCCTCTCGGGATAAGCACAGATACGCAGTATTTT.

This sequence joins TRBV28 and TRBJ1-1, with D unclear. This CDR3 is built from 14 residues. Per the germline V gene, CDR1 is MDHEN and CDR2 is SYDVKM. The V end lost 6 bases, the J end lost 8 bases, and 19 bases lay between the germline ends. CDR3 sequence (DNA): TGTGCCAGCAGCAGACAATTGACACTAAAGGAAGCTTTCTTT. It translates to CASSRQLTLKEAFF.

This clonotype was seen ten or more times. The chain joins TRBV7-3 to TRBJ2-3; D perhaps matches TRBD1 (6 bases). CDR3 length: 14 amino acids. Trimming shortened V by 1 base and J by 4 bases, and 9 bases separated the two germline ends. Germline V lookup: CDR1 SGHTA, CDR2 FQGTGA. This CDR3 reads CASSLNRVSDTQYF. CDR3 DNA: TGTGCCAGCAGCTTAAACAGGGTATCAGATACGCAGTATTTT. Drawing the rest from reference TRBV7-3 and TRBJ2-3, the complete variable domain is GAGVSQTPSNKVTEKGKYVELRCDPISGHTALYWYRQSLGQGPEFLIYFQGTGAADDSGLPNDRFFAVRPEGSVSTLKIQRTERGDSAVYLCASSLNRVSDTQYFGPGTRLTVL.

This chain joins TRBV5-1 and TRBJ2-5; 12 bases align to TRBD1. The V segment lost 1 base and the J segment 5 bases; nucleotides outside the gene matches: 6. The CDR3 contains 16 residues. Germline lookup yields CDR1 SGHRS and CDR2 YFSETQ. The CDR3 here is CASSLWGQGAEETQYF. In DNA, the CDR3 is TGCGCCAGCAGCTTGTGGGGACAGGGGGCTGAGGAGACCCAGTACTTC.

The sample holds one count of this clonotype. V and J are TRBV7-9 and TRBJ1-6; perhaps TRBD1 as D (5 bases). V was trimmed by 5 bases and J by 14 bases, leaving 19 bases between them. The CDR3 runs 14 residues. CDR1 and CDR2 (germline): SEHNR, FQNEAQ (reference sequence). CDR3 residues: CASSPERDPISLHF. The CDR3 DNA sequence: TGTGCCAGCAGCCCAGAAAGGGACCCCATCTCCCTCCACTTT.

This clonotype was counted a single time. V usage is TRBV29-1 and J usage is TRBJ2-1, with D unresolved. CDR3 length: 13 residues. CDR1 is SQVTM, CDR2 ANQGSEA, per germline. The ends were cut back, 8 bases at V and 2 bases at J, with 13 bases in the middle. The CDR3 sequence: CSSERKPYNEQFF. DNA for the CDR3: TGCAGCAGTGAACGGAAACCCTACAATGAGCAGTTCTTC.

The chain carries TRBV9 and TRBJ1-6; D unclear. Trimming took off 0 bases at V and 5 bases at J, with 9 bases between the two ends. The CDR3 consists of 15 residues. CDR1 is SGDLS and CDR2 is YYNGEE in the germline V gene. The CDR3 region is CASSVEGGNNSPLHF. The CDR3 DNA is TGTGCCAGCAGCGTAGAGGGAGGGAATAATTCACCCCTCCACTTT.

This clonotype has at least ten counts. The V and J genes are TRBV19 and TRBJ1-1; TRBD1 is a possible D gene (5 bases). Germline CDR1 reads LNHDA; CDR2 reads SQIVND (reference sequence). The V end was cut by 3 bases, the J end by 2 bases, with 13 bases between. This CDR3 has 15 amino acids. CDR3 residues: CASSIRDSFNTEAFF. The CDR3 bases are TGTGCCAGTAGTATTCGAGACAGTTTTAACACTGAAGCTTTCTTT.

This chain uses TRBV15 with TRBJ1-2; weak D call: TRBD1 (5 bases). CDR3 length: 14 amino acids. V was pared by 0 bases and J by 4 bases, with 9 bases between. Germline CDR1 LNHNV, CDR2 YYDKDF (reference sequence). This CDR3 is CATSREGAGYGYTF. The CDR3 coding sequence is TGTGCCACCAGCAGAGAAGGGGCTGGCTATGGCTACACCTTC.

As DNA, the CDR3 is TGTGCCAGCAGCCCCGGGACGGGGGGCTTTGAAGCTTTCTTT. This gives the protein CASSPGTGGFEAFF. This chain joins TRBV9 and TRBJ1-1; D is perhaps TRBD1 (6 bases). Trimming took 4 bases from V and 7 from J, leaving 17 bases between them. Germline loops: CDR1 SGDLS, CDR2 YYNGEE. The CDR3 runs to 14 residues.